These 22 T cell receptor beta chains share one sample of origin, sequenced in a study of T cell responses to AZD1222 COVID-19 vaccine. Libraries were prepared by immunoSEQ multiplex PCR; TCRdb keeps only in-frame clonotypes and omits some of them. Of about 84,000 clones listed, about 90% are singletons. This specimen consisted of peripheral blood, obtained 28 days after the second AZD1222 dose. The receptor source for this set is an adult who received the AZD1222 COVID-19 vaccine.

The gene calls are TRBV27 and TRBJ1-1, with D tentatively TRBD1 (5 bases). Germline-derived CDR1 and CDR2 are MNHEY and SMNVEV (reference sequence). Deletions cut 4 bases from V and 1 base from J, with 13 bases between. The CDR3 extends over 15 amino acids. The CDR3: CASSSPGRGNTEAFF. The CDR3 nucleotides read TGTGCCAGCAGTTCTCCGGGGAGGGGGAACACTGAAGCTTTCTTT.

The chain recombines TRBV5-6 with TRBJ1-6; D call uncertain. Germline CDR1 is SGHDT and CDR2 is YYEEEE. V shed 4 bases and J shed 0 bases, with 20 bases lying between them. This CDR3 contains 19 residues. CDR3 in amino acids: CASSPIPGSRSSYNSPLHF. The CDR3 DNA sequence: TGTGCCAGCAGCCCGATTCCGGGATCCCGGAGCTCCTATAATTCACCCCTCCACTTT.

A single count supports this clone. The V and J genes are TRBV20-1 and TRBJ2-3; no firm D call. CDR1 is DFQATT, CDR2 SNEGSKA, per germline (reference sequence). V lost 3 bases, J lost 6 bases, and 4 bases lay in between. The CDR3 length is 10 residues. This chain's CDR3 is CSARGDTQYF. In nucleotides, the CDR3 is TGCAGTGCTAGGGGTGATACGCAGTATTTT.

The CDR3 bases are TGTGCCAGCAGCTTAGGTTCATCAGGGGAGAACACTGAAGCTTTCTTT. Translated: CASSLGSSGENTEAFF. The chain has TRBV7-3 and TRBJ1-1, with D maybe TRBD1 (6 bases). V shed 2 bases and J shed 1 base, with 14 bases lying between them. The germline CDR1 and CDR2 sequences are SGHTA and FQGTGA. This CDR3 is 16 amino acids long.

The chain employs TRBV25-1 and TRBJ1-1; no clear D gene. The germline V gene has CDR1 MGHDK and CDR2 SYGVNS. V gave up 2 bases and J gave up 0 bases, with 10 bases separating them. The CDR3 spans 15 residues. CDR3 in amino acids: CASSENRAMNTEAFF. The CDR3 nucleotides read TGTGCCAGCAGTGAAAACAGAGCCATGAACACTGAAGCTTTCTTT.

The genes are TRBV7-3 and TRBJ2-3; 10 positions match TRBD2. The CDR3 sequence is 13 residues long. Germline lookup yields CDR1 SGHTA and CDR2 FQGTGA. The V gene end was trimmed by 6 bases and the J gene end by 6 bases; junction bases not matched to a gene: 3. CDR3 nucleotides: TGTGCCAGCAGTAGCGGGAGGTTGGATACGCAGTATTTT. Translating it yields CASSSGRLDTQYF.

The chain links TRBV5-5 to TRBJ1-2; the match to TRBD1 covers 10 bases. This CDR3 has 14 amino acids. CDR1 and CDR2 (germline): SGHKS, YYEKEE (reference sequence). V dropped 5 bases and J dropped 4; count of bases not matched to a gene: 5. The CDR3 DNA sequence: TGTGCCAGCAGTTCCGGGACAGGGGTCTATGGCTACACCTTC. This sequence encodes CASSSGTGVYGYTF. The variable domain in full, completed from reference TRBV5-5 and TRBJ1-2, reads DAGVTQSPTHLIKTRGQQVTLRCSPISGHKSVSWYQQVLGQGPQFIFQYYEKEERGRGNFPDRFSARQFPNYSSELNVNALLLGDSALYLCASSSGTGVYGYTFGSGTRLTVV.

The V call is TRBV18, the J call TRBJ2-2; no firm D call. Germline V CDR1 and CDR2: KGHSH, LQKENI. The CDR3 length is 15 residues. The V gene lost 1 base and the J gene lost 6 bases, with 12 bases spanning the gap. The CDR3 loop reads CASSPLSQDPGELFF. CDR3 DNA: TGTGCCAGCTCACCACTCTCCCAGGATCCCGGGGAGCTGTTTTTT.

The genes are TRBV19 and TRBJ2-5, with D unresolved. CDR3 length: 13 residues. Germline-derived CDR1 and CDR2 are LNHDA and SQIVND (reference sequence). The V gene lost 3 bases and the J gene lost 5 bases, with 10 bases spanning the gap. Here the CDR3 DNA reads TGTGCCAGTAGTATGCTAGGGCAGGAGACCCAGTACTTC. Residues: CASSMLGQETQYF.

V and J are TRBV7-2 and TRBJ2-1, with D hard to call. Germline CDR1 SGHTA, CDR2 FQGNSA. The germline V and J ends were trimmed by 3 bases and 2 bases, with 11 bases remaining between them. The CDR3 spans 15 residues. CDR3 coding DNA: TGTGCCAGCAGCTTTACCTTACCCGCCTACAATGAGCAGTTCTTC. Its protein product is CASSFTLPAYNEQFF.

The chain links TRBV11-2 to TRBJ1-4; a possible D gene is TRBD1 (5 bases). This CDR3 comprises 16 residues. Germline values: CDR1 SGHAT, CDR2 FQNNGV. Trimming shortened V by 1 base and J by 5 bases, and 14 bases separated the two germline ends. The CDR3 protein is CASSLGRGRRNEKLFF. Written as DNA, the CDR3 is TGTGCCAGCAGCTTAGGAAGGGGCAGGAGAAATGAAAAACTGTTTTTT.

This clone turned up a few times. The V gene is TRBV19, the J gene TRBJ1-2; no reliable D call. V lost 3 bases and J lost 5, with 13 bases in between. The CDR3 runs 14 residues. CDR1 and CDR2 from the germline V gene are LNHDA and SQIVND (reference sequence). CDR3 protein: CASSIGSGLYGYTF. In nucleotides, the CDR3 is TGTGCCAGTAGTATTGGCTCTGGGTTATATGGCTACACCTTC.

This chain joins TRBV15 and TRBJ2-1; D might be TRBD1 (6 bases). Trimming removed 5 bases at V and 5 bases at J, with 10 bases between. The V gene's germline CDR1 is LNHNV and CDR2 YYDKDF (reference sequence). The CDR3 loop spans 13 amino acids. This CDR3 is CATSRDTNNEQFF. The DNA of the CDR3 is TGTGCCACCAGCCGGGACACAAACAATGAGCAGTTCTTC.

The chain employs TRBV2 and TRBJ2-2; D might be TRBD1 or TRBD2, each matching 5 bases. Germline V gene data show CDR1 as SNHLY and CDR2 as FYNNEI. CDR3 length equals 15 residues. The V end was cut by 4 bases, the J end by 5 bases, with 14 bases between. The CDR3: CASSVTRGLTGELFF. The CDR3 nucleotides read TGTGCCAGCAGTGTCACTAGGGGCTTAACCGGGGAGCTGTTTTTT.

The CDR3 loop reads CASSARGGLGYTF. CDR3 sequence (DNA): TGTGCCAGCAGCGCCAGAGGGGGGCTTGGCTACACCTTC. The chain is built from TRBV9 and TRBJ1-2; a possible D gene is TRBD1 (6 bases). Trimming shortened V by 3 bases and J by 7 bases, and 13 bases separated the two germline ends. This CDR3 spans 13 amino acids. The V gene's germline CDR1 is SGDLS and CDR2 YYNGEE.

The rearrangement joins TRBV7-9 to TRBJ1-1, with D uncertain. V shed 0 bases and J shed 10 bases, with 12 bases lying between them. The CDR3 sequence is 13 residues long. CDR1 is SEHNR and CDR2 is FQNEAQ in the germline V gene (reference sequence). This chain's CDR3 is CASSLAPTQAAFF. CDR3 nucleotide sequence: TGTGCCAGCAGCTTAGCCCCGACCCAGGCAGCTTTCTTT.

V is TRBV5-8 and J is TRBJ2-7, with D uncertain. Trimming took 0 bases from V and 2 from J, leaving 12 bases between them. This CDR3 is built from 15 residues. Germline V gene sequence: CDR1 SGHTS, CDR2 YDEGEE. The CDR3 here is CASSLEVVLPYEQYF. DNA for the CDR3: TGTGCCAGCAGCTTGGAGGTAGTTCTCCCCTACGAGCAGTACTTC.

V usage is TRBV18 and J usage is TRBJ1-1; D ambiguous. Trimming left V 2 bases short and J 5 bases short, with 12 bases between. Looked up from germline, CDR1 is KGHSH and CDR2 is LQKENI. CDR3 length equals 14 residues. The CDR3: CASSPGQFRTEAFF. The CDR3 DNA follows: TGTGCCAGCTCACCAGGCCAGTTCCGAACTGAAGCTTTCTTT.

The rearrangement uses TRBV7-5 and TRBJ2-3. TRBV7-5 is a known pseudogene. The CDR3 runs 11 residues. CDR3 region: CARSPTDTQYF. CDR3 in DNA: TGTGCCAGAAGCCCCACAGATACGCAGTATTTT.

The chain couples TRBV5-1 to TRBJ2-7; 10 bases are shared with TRBD2. Germline lookup yields CDR1 SGHRS and CDR2 YFSETQ. V shed 3 bases, J shed 2 bases, and the junction held 5 bases outside the gene matches. This CDR3 is built from 15 residues. For the CDR3, the DNA is TGCGCCAGCAGCTCGGTAGCGGGAGGAACCTACGAGCAGTACTTC. Translation gives CASSSVAGGTYEQYF.

The V call is TRBV2, the J call TRBJ1-5, with 8 bases identical to TRBD1. V lost 7 bases, J lost 8 bases, and 10 bases stayed unmatched. Germline CDR1 and CDR2: SNHLY and FYNNEI. There are 14 residues in the CDR3. The CDR3 here is CASKGGQVGEPQHF. CDR3 DNA sequence: TGTGCCAGCAAGGGGGGACAGGTCGGGGAGCCCCAGCATTTT.

The chain has TRBV2 and TRBJ1-2; weak D call: TRBD1 (5 bases). Germline V gives CDR1 SNHLY, CDR2 FYNNEI. CDR3 length: 12 residues. V was pared by 6 bases and J by 1 base, with 6 bases between. The CDR3 is CASSRVNYGYTF. CDR3 nucleotides: TGTGCCAGCAGCAGGGTTAACTATGGCTACACCTTC.